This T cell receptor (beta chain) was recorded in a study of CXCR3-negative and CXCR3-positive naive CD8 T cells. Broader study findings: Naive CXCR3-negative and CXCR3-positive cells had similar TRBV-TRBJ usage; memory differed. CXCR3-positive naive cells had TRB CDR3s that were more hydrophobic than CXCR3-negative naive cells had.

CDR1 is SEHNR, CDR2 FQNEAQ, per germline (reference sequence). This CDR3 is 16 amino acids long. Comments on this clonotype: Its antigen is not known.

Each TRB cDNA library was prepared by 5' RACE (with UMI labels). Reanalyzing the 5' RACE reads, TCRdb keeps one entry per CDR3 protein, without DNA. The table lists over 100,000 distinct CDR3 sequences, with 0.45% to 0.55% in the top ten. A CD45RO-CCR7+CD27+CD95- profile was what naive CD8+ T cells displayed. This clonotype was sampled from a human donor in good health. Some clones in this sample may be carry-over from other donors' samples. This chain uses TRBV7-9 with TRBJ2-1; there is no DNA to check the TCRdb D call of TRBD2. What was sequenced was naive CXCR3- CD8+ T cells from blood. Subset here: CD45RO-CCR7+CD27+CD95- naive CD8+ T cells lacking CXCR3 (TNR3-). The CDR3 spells CASSVKGLAATDEQFF. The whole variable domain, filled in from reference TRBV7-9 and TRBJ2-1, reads DTGVSQNPRHKITKRGQNVTFRCDPISEHNRLYWYRQTLGQGPEFLTYFQNEAQLEKSRLLSDRFSAERPKGSFSTLEIQRTEQGDSAMYLCASSVKGLAATDEQFFGPGTRLTVL.